This T cell receptor beta chain was sequenced in a study of cytomegalovirus exposure and HLA in healthy donors. Findings and caveats of the study: Associated with cytomegalovirus, according to the listing, were 150 to 200 TCR beta chains. According to a later analysis, TCR clusters from the first cohort tended to co-occur in the roughly 120 validation repertoires. Rarity marked most TCR sequences, yet some public TCRs occurred in many donors. CMV antigen specificity of three CMV-associated chains was confirmed in vitro.

With V trimmed by 3 bases and J by 2 bases, 10 bases remained unmatched. This CDR3 region has 16 residues. The germline V gene encodes CDR1 MDHEN and CDR2 SYDVKM. In the case of this clone: Its target is unknown.

Generated by immunoSEQ multiplex PCR, the TCRdb table keeps only in-frame clones and is missing some. The table lists some 140,000 clones, around 84% of them singletons, with 2% to 2.5% in the top ten. This chain uses TRBV28 with TRBJ2-7, with TRBD2 matching over 7 bases. This receptor was identified in a human donor in good health. The specimen was PBMCs. The CDR3 reads CASSFHLAELTYEQYF. As DNA, the CDR3 is TGTGCCAGCAGTTTTCATCTAGCGGAACTGACCTACGAGCAGTACTTC.